A single sample gave rise to the 18 T cell receptor beta chains below, sequenced in a study of T cell responses to AZD1222 COVID-19 vaccine. TCRdb's table, derived via immunoSEQ multiplex PCR, lists solely in-frame clones and lacks some. Of about 56,000 clones listed, 86% were seen once; the top ten hold around 7%. The specimen was peripheral blood, collected 28 days after the second AZD1222 dose. All receptors derive from an adult who received the AZD1222 COVID-19 vaccine.

The sample holds a few counts of this clone. V gene TRBV4-1 combines with J gene TRBJ1-4, with D possibly TRBD1 on 6 matching bases. The CDR3 has 19 residues. Trimming left V 0 bases short and J 6 bases short, with 23 bases between. Germline lookup yields CDR1 MGHRA and CDR2 YSYEKL. CDR3 in amino acids: CASSQEVRPGSEGDEKLFF. The CDR3 region has the DNA TGCGCCAGCAGCCAAGAAGTCCGGCCAGGTAGTGAGGGGGATGAAAAACTGTTTTTT.

The chain links TRBV19 to TRBJ1-1, with 7 bases matching TRBD1. The trim removed 7 bases at V and 4 bases at J, leaving 12 bases unmatched. Germline V CDR1 and CDR2: LNHDA, SQIVND (reference sequence). CDR3 length: 15 amino acids. The CDR3 coding sequence is TGTGCCAGTATCCCACGAGGGGGCTGGGGCACTGAAGCTTTCTTT. Encoded protein: CASIPRGGWGTEAFF. Complete variable domain (other parts from reference TRBV19 and TRBJ1-1): DGGITQSPKYLFRKEGQNVTLSCEQNLNHDAMYWYRQDPGQGLRLIYYSQIVNDFQKGDIAEGYSVSREKKESFPLTVTSAQKNPTAFYLCASIPRGGWGTEAFFGQGTRLTVV.

V and J are TRBV11-3 and TRBJ2-1, with a possible D match to TRBD2 (6 bases). The CDR3 consists of 13 residues. Deletions cut 0 bases from V and 12 bases from J, with 12 bases between. From germline, CDR1 is SGHNT and CDR2 YENEEA. CDR3 nucleotides: TGTGCCAGCAGCTTAGATATGGGGGGTGGGCAGTTCTTC. Translated: CASSLDMGGGQFF.

The chain recombines TRBV6-5 with TRBJ2-7; no firm D call. Germline CDR1 reads MNHEY; CDR2 reads SVGAGI. V was shortened by 1 base and J by 6 bases, with 13 bases between the two germline ends. There are 14 residues in the CDR3. CDR3 residues: CASSYYERMSEQYF. The CDR3 DNA reads TGTGCCAGCAGTTACTACGAGAGGATGAGCGAGCAGTACTTC.

This clone was observed once. The chain joins TRBV11-3 to TRBJ1-1; D may be TRBD1 (6 bases). Germline V gene sequence: CDR1 SGHNT, CDR2 YENEEA. Trimming pared 3 bases from V and 6 bases from J, leaving 14 bases between. The CDR3 has 14 amino acids. The chain's CDR3 is CASSFGTNGAEAFF. The CDR3 DNA reads TGTGCCAGCAGCTTCGGGACAAATGGGGCTGAAGCTTTCTTT.

The chain recombines TRBV6-5 with TRBJ2-1; TRBD2 might be the D (5 bases). The germline V gene has CDR1 MNHEY and CDR2 SVGAGI. V was cut by 2 bases and J by 2 bases, with 10 bases left in between. This CDR3 is built from 15 residues. CDR3 residues: CASSYTGNPYNEQFF. CDR3 coding DNA: TGTGCCAGCAGTTACACGGGGAACCCCTACAATGAGCAGTTCTTC.

This clone appeared a few times. The rearrangement uses TRBV28 and TRBJ1-2; D ambiguous. This CDR3 is built from 12 residues. The germline gives CDR1 MDHEN, CDR2 SYDVKM. V was cut by 7 bases and J by 5 bases, with 11 bases left in between. CDR3 coding DNA: TGTGCCAGCATATCCTCCCTGTATGGCTACACCTTC. Translation gives CASISSLYGYTF.

This clone was observed a single time. The chain has TRBV5-4 and TRBJ2-3, with 8 nucleotides matching TRBD1. The CDR3 length is 15 residues. Germline V CDR1 and CDR2: SGHNT, YYREEE (reference sequence). The J segment lost 6 bases and the V segment lost 3 bases, leaving 9 bases of the junction unmatched. In DNA, the CDR3 is TGTGCCAGCAGCTCCCGACAGGGGCAAGCGGATACGCAGTATTTT. Translated: CASSSRQGQADTQYF.

The chain joins TRBV5-4 to TRBJ1-1; D is ambiguous. The CDR3 loop spans 14 amino acids. Per the germline V gene, CDR1 is SGHNT and CDR2 is YYREEE (reference sequence). Trimming stripped 0 bases from V and 1 base from J, with 7 bases between. The CDR3 spells CASSLVAENTEAFF. CDR3 sequence (DNA): TGTGCCAGCAGCTTGGTAGCGGAGAACACTGAAGCTTTCTTT.

The rearrangement uses TRBV15 and TRBJ1-1, with 8 bases identical to TRBD1. Germline CDR1 reads LNHNV; CDR2 reads YYDKDF (reference sequence). V was clipped by 1 base and J by 10 bases; unmatched bases: 14. The CDR3 is 16 residues long. The CDR3 sequence: CATSRAPLSTGEVAFF. CDR3 DNA: TGTGCCACCAGCAGAGCCCCCCTTTCGACAGGGGAAGTAGCTTTCTTT.

The V call is TRBV7-3, the J call TRBJ2-2; 8 bases align to TRBD1. V shed 1 base, J shed 4 bases, and the junction held 5 bases outside the gene matches. The CDR3 consists of 16 residues. Germline CDR1 is SGHTA and CDR2 is FQGTGA. The CDR3 nucleotides are TGTGCCAGCAGCTTAAGCACAGGGGGTCTCACCGGGGAGCTGTTTTTT. Protein sequence: CASSLSTGGLTGELFF.

V is TRBV9 and J is TRBJ2-5; D is perhaps TRBD1 (5 bases). The V end was cut by 0 bases, the J end by 5 bases, with 11 bases between. Germline assignment: CDR1 SGDLS and CDR2 YYNGEE. The CDR3 loop spans 14 amino acids. CDR3 residues: CASSVVGVRETQYF. CDR3 nucleotide sequence: TGTGCCAGCAGCGTAGTAGGGGTCAGGGAGACCCAGTACTTC.

This clone was recorded once. The J gene is TRBJ2-2, the V gene TRBV18; the match to TRBD1 covers 9 bases. Trimming removed 3 bases from V and 1 base from J; junction bases left unmatched: 0. There are 15 residues in the CDR3. Germline lookup yields CDR1 KGHSH and CDR2 LQKENI. Here the CDR3 DNA reads TGTGCCAGCTCACCGGGACAGGGGAACACCGGGGAGCTGTTTTTT. Protein: CASSPGQGNTGELFF.

This clone was picked up a small number of times. The chain has TRBV7-2 and TRBJ1-1; D is ambiguous. This CDR3 is 13 amino acids long. V dropped 5 bases and J dropped 1 base, with 8 bases sitting between them. Germline assignment: CDR1 SGHTA and CDR2 FQGNSA. CDR3 residues: CASSMSWNTEAFF. The CDR3 DNA reads as TGTGCCAGCAGCATGAGTTGGAACACTGAAGCTTTCTTT.

The chain carries TRBV12-3 or TRBV12-4 and TRBJ1-4; D remains unclear. This CDR3 has 13 residues. V lost 5 bases and J lost 4, with 8 bases in between. The CDR3 nucleotides are TGTGCCAGCAGTACCGACCTTAATGAAAAACTGTTTTTT. Encoded protein: CASSTDLNEKLFF.

The chain has TRBV9 and TRBJ1-2; 9 positions agree with TRBD1. V lost 3 bases and J lost 7; bases outside the gene matches: 10. The CDR3 is made up of 15 amino acids. CDR1 is SGDLS, CDR2 YYNGEE, per germline. CDR3 loop: CASSAGGTGNGGYTF. DNA for the CDR3: TGTGCCAGCAGCGCAGGGGGGACAGGGAATGGTGGCTACACCTTC.

This chain connects TRBV2 to TRBJ2-1; no clear D gene. The V gene lost 3 bases and the J gene lost 9 bases, with 12 bases spanning the gap. This CDR3 contains 13 residues. In germline, CDR1 is SNHLY, CDR2 FYNNEI. The CDR3 DNA follows: TGTGCCAGCAGTGACGGGCGGAATAGTGAGCAGTTCTTC. It yields the protein CASSDGRNSEQFF.

This clone was counted between two and nine times. The genes are TRBV18 and TRBJ2-5; tentative D call: TRBD1 (5 bases). The germline V gene encodes CDR1 KGHSH and CDR2 LQKENI. V lost 5 bases and J 1 base, leaving 8 bases between the germline ends. This CDR3 is built from 13 residues. The CDR3 coding sequence is TGTGCCAGCTCATCCGACAGCCAAGAGACCCAGTACTTC. Translated, it gives CASSSDSQETQYF.